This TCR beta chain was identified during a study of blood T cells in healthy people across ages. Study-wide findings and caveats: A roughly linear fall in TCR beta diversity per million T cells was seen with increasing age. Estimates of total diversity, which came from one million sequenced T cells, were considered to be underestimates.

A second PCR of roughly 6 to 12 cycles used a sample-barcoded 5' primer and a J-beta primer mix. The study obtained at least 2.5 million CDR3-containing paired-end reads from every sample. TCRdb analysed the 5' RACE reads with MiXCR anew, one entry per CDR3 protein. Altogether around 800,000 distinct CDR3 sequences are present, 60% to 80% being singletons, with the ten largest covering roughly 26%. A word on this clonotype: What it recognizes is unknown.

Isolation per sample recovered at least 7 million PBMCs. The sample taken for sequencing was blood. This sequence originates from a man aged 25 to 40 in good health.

The CDR3 DNA reads TGTGCCAGCAGCTTCAGGGCCGATCAGCCCCAGCATTTT. It encodes CASSFRADQPQHF. The gene calls are TRBV7-9 and TRBJ1-5; maybe TRBD1 (5 bases). Germline CDR1 reads SEHNR; CDR2 reads FQNEAQ (reference sequence). The length of the CDR3 is 13 residues. Trimming left V 3 bases short and J 5 bases short, with 8 bases between.